The rows below give T cell receptor beta chains drawn from one sample of a study of post-analysis software for immune sequencing data. MiXCR, run by TCRdb on the PCR reads, gives a single entry per CDR3 protein. The data contain about 560,000 distinct CDR3 sequences, 44% of them singletons. The sample comprised blood. The receptors shown here come from a girl aged 10-17 years with multiple sclerosis. The conserved cysteine and the conserved F or W are not part of the CDR3 here. D genes are given only for firm matches.

d_call j_call v_call cdr3_aa
. TRBJ2-1 TRBV6-5 ASTTYNEQF
. TRBJ1-1 TRBV2 ASSDPLRGDVAF
. TRBJ2-7 TRBV2 ASRGDGSYEQY
TRBD1 TRBJ1-2 TRBV20-1 SARVPDRVFASGYT
. TRBJ2-5 TRBV29-1 SVGAYQETQY
. TRBJ2-7 TRBV20-1 SAQVGRDGYYEQY
. TRBJ2-3 TRBV6-5 ASSPEQHTDTQY
. TRBJ2-7 TRBV12-3/TRBV12-4 ASSFRSHYEQY
TRBD2 TRBJ2-1 TRBV12-3/TRBV12-4 ASSLRVAGDYNEQF
TRBD2 TRBJ2-7 TRBV4-1 ASSQPTSGSLYEQY
. TRBJ1-5 TRBV6-1 ASSEEPWIQPQH
. TRBJ2-7 TRBV5-1 ASSFSADYSYEQY
. TRBJ1-1 TRBV15 ATSRGGRPNTEAF
. TRBJ2-7 TRBV5-1 ASRDTSADEQY
. TRBJ2-1 TRBV5-6 ASSQRRQGLSYNEQF
TRBD1 . TRBV10-2 AGSEDRGGYEQY
. TRBJ1-1 TRBV7-9 ASSLIGRGRTTEAF
TRBD1 TRBJ1-1 TRBV29-1 SVNPNRGQTEAF
TRBD1 TRBJ2-4 TRBV6-5 ASGYRDRVIPTIAKNIQY
. TRBJ1-5 TRBV5-6 ASSLTISRKRNQPQH
TRBD2 TRBJ2-1 TRBV10-3 AIGTSGYNEQF
. TRBJ2-5 TRBV20-1 RITQETQY
. TRBJ2-1 TRBV30 AWSVGPGAYNEQF
. TRBJ1-2 TRBV12-3/TRBV12-4 ASSIDMGYGYT
TRBD1 TRBJ1-1 TRBV5-1 ASSLGQGVNTEAF
. TRBJ1-4 TRBV5-1 ASSPVVTAPNEKLF
. TRBJ2-1 TRBV11-2 ASSLQGLYNEQF
TRBD1 TRBJ2-7 TRBV12-3/TRBV12-4 ATSGWGQGAEQY
. TRBJ1-4 TRBV12-3/TRBV12-4 ASSPSGGREKLF
. TRBJ1-1 TRBV29-1 SVDTNPGAEAF
. TRBJ1-4 TRBV4-1 ASSPASTNEKLF
. TRBJ2-7 TRBV7-2 ASSLVGDLSYEQY
. TRBJ2-7 TRBV27 ANRRTEGYEQY
. TRBJ1-1 TRBV10-3 AISAGVETEAF
TRBD2 TRBJ2-5 TRBV7-6 ASRQGASGPQETQY
. TRBJ2-1 TRBV2 ANREGNEQF
TRBD1 TRBJ2-7 TRBV12-3/TRBV12-4 ASSLRGQTYEQY
. TRBJ2-1 TRBV6-5 ASTSDSGEQF
. TRBJ2-2 TRBV7-9 ASSPANGELF
. TRBJ2-7 TRBV9 ASSDPDIPYEQY
. TRBJ1-1 TRBV12-3/TRBV12-4 ASNRDGFLNTEAF